The 9 T cell receptor beta chains given below trace back to one sample, sequenced in a study of beta chain features in type 1 diabetes (dated by TCRdb to between 2018 and 2020). Library method: the immunoSEQ multiplex PCR assay. The High Capacity cDNA Reverse Transcription Kit was used to reverse transcribe all of the isolated RNA, meaning that expressed TCRB transcripts were what got sequenced. Entries here come from immuneACCESS through TCRdb and include only in-frame sequences with V and J called. Some clones fail to appear in such tables; in the studies checked, an unresolved V gene covers under half of the shortfall, and the cause of the remainder is unknown. Present in this sample are under 90,000 clones, roughly a third of which were seen just once. 0.4% to 0.55% of the sample rests with the top ten. The sample comprised stem cell memory CD4+ T cells from blood. The label giving this sample's cell subset or site can be read as: stem cell-like memory CD4+ T cells. The receptors shown here come from a woman in her late teens or twenties in good health.

This clone was seen only a few times. The V call is TRBV13, the J call TRBJ2-5, with TRBD1 matching 7 bases. This CDR3 has 13 residues. Germline values: CDR1 PRHDT, CDR2 FYEKMQ (reference sequence). Trimming cost V 7 bases and J 1 base; bases outside gene matches: 3. CDR3 loop: CASTTGRQETQYF. The CDR3 region has the DNA TGTGCCAGCACGACAGGGCGCCAAGAGACCCAGTACTTC.

This clone showed up just a few times. This sequence joins TRBV6-5 and TRBJ1-5, with TRBD1 matching over 10 bases. This CDR3 spans 15 amino acids. Germline-derived CDR1 and CDR2 are MNHEY and SVGAGI. V lost 4 bases and J lost 6; bases outside the gene matches: 6. CDR3 in amino acids: CASSSSGTGAQPQHF. CDR3 nucleotides: TGTGCCAGCAGTTCTTCCGGGACAGGGGCTCAGCCCCAGCATTTT.

The chain is built from TRBV18 and TRBJ1-4, with D maybe TRBD1 (6 bases). Deletions cut 0 bases from V and 5 bases from J, with 13 bases between. Germline assignment: CDR1 KGHSH and CDR2 LQKENI. The CDR3 extends over 16 amino acids. The DNA for the CDR3 is TGTGCCAGCTCACCACCACTCCAGGGGACCAATGAAAAACTGTTTTTT. It translates to CASSPPLQGTNEKLFF.

The rearrangement links TRBV7-2 to TRBJ1-1; TRBD1 agrees at 7 bases. Trimming cost V 2 bases and J 9 bases; bases outside gene matches: 12. Germline V CDR1 and CDR2: SGHTA, FQGNSA. The CDR3 loop spans 15 amino acids. The CDR3 bases are TGTGCCAGCAGCTTAACAGGGGCAGGCGGGAACCAAGCTTTCTTT. Translating it yields CASSLTGAGGNQAFF.

The V gene is TRBV6-1, the J gene TRBJ1-2; D gene unclear. V was shortened by 4 bases and J by 4 bases, with 7 bases between the two germline ends. Germline CDR1 MNHNS, CDR2 SASEGT. The CDR3 runs 12 residues. This CDR3 is CASSGGIYGYTF. The CDR3 DNA reads as TGTGCCAGCAGTGGCGGGATCTATGGCTACACCTTC.

The chain uses TRBV30 and TRBJ2-5; D may be TRBD2 (5 bases). This CDR3 contains 14 residues. V was clipped by 5 bases and J by 4 bases, with 17 bases between them. Germline V gives CDR1 GTSNPN, CDR2 SVGIG (reference sequence). Here the CDR3 DNA reads TGTGCCTGGGGTGGCCTAGCTATGGGAGAGACCCAGTACTTC. Amino acids: CAWGGLAMGETQYF.

The chain recombines TRBV13 with TRBJ2-7; 7 nucleotides match TRBD1. V dropped 4 bases and J dropped 2; count of bases not matched to a gene: 5. Germline assignment: CDR1 PRHDT and CDR2 FYEKMQ (reference sequence). The CDR3 consists of 14 residues. The CDR3 is CASSSRDRAYEQYF. DNA of the CDR3: TGTGCCAGCAGCTCCCGGGACAGAGCCTACGAGCAGTACTTC.

This clone was recorded a few times. The chain joins TRBV25-1 to TRBJ2-2; 8 positions agree with TRBD1. The V segment lost 5 bases and the J segment 3 bases; nucleotides outside the gene matches: 2. Germline loops: CDR1 MGHDK, CDR2 SYGVNS. The CDR3 covers 14 residues. The CDR3 protein is CASSRTGYTGELFF. The CDR3 DNA reads TGTGCCAGCAGTCGGACAGGGTACACCGGGGAGCTGTTTTTT.

The J gene is TRBJ2-7, the V gene TRBV18; the D is unclear. V was clipped by 5 bases and J by 2 bases, with 13 bases between them. Germline CDR1 reads KGHSH; CDR2 reads LQKENI. The CDR3 is 14 residues long. For the CDR3, the DNA is TGTGCCAGCTCAGCCTACAGTACTCCCTACGAGCAGTACTTC. Translated: CASSAYSTPYEQYF.